This TCR beta chain was documented in a study of vaccination and CD4 T cells after COVID-19. V dropped 4 bases and J dropped 6 bases, with 4 bases sitting between them. The germline gives CDR1 SGHTA, CDR2 FQGTGA. This CDR3 has 11 amino acids. Treatment defined: approximately 9-day PBMC culture with coronavirus spike peptide pools or control peptides (ViraFEST assay). To note about this clonotype: Its antigen remains unknown.

With the Oncomine TCR Beta short-read assay, DNA from cultured CD4+ T cells was sequenced. Using its own MiXCR run on the PCR reads, TCRdb lists one record per CDR3 protein. The sample shows 9,000 to 15,000 distinct CDR3 sequences, around 60% of them seen only once. This chain connects TRBV7-3 to TRBJ2-1; D call uncertain. The sequencing input was CD4+ T cells from blood, cultured in vitro. The sequence derives from a human donor who had recovered from COVID-19. The CDR3 nucleotides read TGTGCCAGCAGCTATAGCAATGAGCAGTTCTTC. Its translation: CASSYSNEQFF.